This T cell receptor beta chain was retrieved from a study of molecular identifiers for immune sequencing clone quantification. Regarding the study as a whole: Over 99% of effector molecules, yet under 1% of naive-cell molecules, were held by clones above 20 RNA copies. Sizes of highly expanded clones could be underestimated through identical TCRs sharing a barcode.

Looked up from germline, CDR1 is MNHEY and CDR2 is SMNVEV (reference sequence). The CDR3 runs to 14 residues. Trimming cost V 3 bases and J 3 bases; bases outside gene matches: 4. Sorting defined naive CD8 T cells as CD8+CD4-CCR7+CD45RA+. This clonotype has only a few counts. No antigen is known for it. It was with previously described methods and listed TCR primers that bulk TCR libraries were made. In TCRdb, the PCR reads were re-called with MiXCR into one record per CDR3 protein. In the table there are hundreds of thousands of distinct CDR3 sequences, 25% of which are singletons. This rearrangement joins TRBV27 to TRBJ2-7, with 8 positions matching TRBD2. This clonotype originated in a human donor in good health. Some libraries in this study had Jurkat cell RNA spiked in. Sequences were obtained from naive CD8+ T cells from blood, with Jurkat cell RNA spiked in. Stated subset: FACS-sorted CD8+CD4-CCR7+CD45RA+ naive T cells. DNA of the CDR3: TGTGCCAGCAGTTTCGCACTAGCGGACTACGAGCAGTACTTC. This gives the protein CASSFALADYEQYF.